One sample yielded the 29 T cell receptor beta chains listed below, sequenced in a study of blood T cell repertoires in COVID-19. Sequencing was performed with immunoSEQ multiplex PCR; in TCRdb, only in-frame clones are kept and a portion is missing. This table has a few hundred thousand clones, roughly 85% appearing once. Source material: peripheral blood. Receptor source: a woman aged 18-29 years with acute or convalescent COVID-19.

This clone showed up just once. The CDR3 is CASRGRGQGAQPQHF. CDR3 bases: TGTGCCAGCAGGGGCCGCGGACAGGGGGCTCAGCCCCAGCATTTT. This chain joins TRBV28 and TRBJ1-5; 11 positions agree with TRBD1. CDR1 is MDHEN, CDR2 SYDVKM, per germline. V lost 6 bases, J lost 6 bases, and 7 bases stayed unmatched. This CDR3 comprises 15 residues.

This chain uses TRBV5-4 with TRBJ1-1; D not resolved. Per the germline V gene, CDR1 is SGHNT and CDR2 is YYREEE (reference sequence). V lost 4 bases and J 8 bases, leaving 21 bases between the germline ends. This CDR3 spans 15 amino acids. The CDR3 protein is CASSLQAAASVEAFF. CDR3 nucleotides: TGTGCCAGCAGCCTCCAGGCGGCTGCTAGCGTAGAAGCTTTCTTT.

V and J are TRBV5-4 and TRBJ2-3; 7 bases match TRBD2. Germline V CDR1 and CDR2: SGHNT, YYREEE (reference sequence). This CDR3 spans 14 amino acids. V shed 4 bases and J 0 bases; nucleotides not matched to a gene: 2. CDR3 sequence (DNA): TGTGCCAGCAGCGATAGCGGGAGCACAGATACGCAGTATTTT. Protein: CASSDSGSTDTQYF.

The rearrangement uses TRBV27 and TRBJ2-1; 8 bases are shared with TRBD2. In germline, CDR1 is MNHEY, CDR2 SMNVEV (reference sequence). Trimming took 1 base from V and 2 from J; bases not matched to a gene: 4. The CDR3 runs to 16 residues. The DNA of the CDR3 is TGTGCCAGCAGTTTATTTCACGGGGGGGCCTACAATGAGCAGTTCTTC. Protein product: CASSLFHGGAYNEQFF.

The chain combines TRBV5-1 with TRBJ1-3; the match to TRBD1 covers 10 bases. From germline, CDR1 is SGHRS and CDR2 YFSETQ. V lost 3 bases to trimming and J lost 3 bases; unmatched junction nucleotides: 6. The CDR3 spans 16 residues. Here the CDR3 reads CASSSRQGANGNTIYF. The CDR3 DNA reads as TGCGCCAGCAGCTCTCGACAGGGGGCAAATGGAAACACCATATATTTT.

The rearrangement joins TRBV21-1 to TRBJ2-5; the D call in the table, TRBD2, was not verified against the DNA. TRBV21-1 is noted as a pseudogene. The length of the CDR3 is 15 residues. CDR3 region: CASSKGGGRVETQYF. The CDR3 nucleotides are TGTGCCAGCAGCAAAGGCGGCGGGCGGGTAGAGACCCAGTACTTC.

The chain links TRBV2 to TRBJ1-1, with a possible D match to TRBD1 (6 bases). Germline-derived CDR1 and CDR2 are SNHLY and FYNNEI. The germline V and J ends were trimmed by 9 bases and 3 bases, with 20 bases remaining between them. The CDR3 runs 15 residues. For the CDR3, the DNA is TGTGCCAGTCGCCAGAGTCGGGGGGCAGACACTGAAGCTTTCTTT. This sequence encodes CASRQSRGADTEAFF.

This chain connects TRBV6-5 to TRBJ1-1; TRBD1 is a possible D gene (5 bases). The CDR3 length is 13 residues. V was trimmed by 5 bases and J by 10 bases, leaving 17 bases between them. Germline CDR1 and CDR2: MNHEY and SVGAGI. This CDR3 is CASSPDMILAAFF. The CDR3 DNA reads TGTGCCAGCAGTCCGGACATGATCTTAGCAGCTTTCTTT.

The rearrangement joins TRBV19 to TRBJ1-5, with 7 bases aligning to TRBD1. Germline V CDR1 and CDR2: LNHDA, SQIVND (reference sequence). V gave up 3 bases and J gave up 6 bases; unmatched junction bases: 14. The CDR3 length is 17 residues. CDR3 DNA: TGTGCCAGTAGTATGGGCCGTCAGGGGGGAAGGAGTCAGCCCCAGCATTTT. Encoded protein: CASSMGRQGGRSQPQHF.

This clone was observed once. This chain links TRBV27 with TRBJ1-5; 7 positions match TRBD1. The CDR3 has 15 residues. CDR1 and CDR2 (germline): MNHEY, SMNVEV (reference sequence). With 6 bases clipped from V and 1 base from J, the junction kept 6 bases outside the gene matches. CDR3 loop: CASSDDRVSNQPQHF. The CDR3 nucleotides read TGTGCCAGCAGCGACGACAGGGTAAGCAATCAGCCCCAGCATTTT.

The CDR3 DNA sequence: TGTGCCAGCAGTTCCGGGACAGGGAACTACGAGCAGTACTTC. Its translation is CASSSGTGNYEQYF. The chain couples TRBV28 to TRBJ2-7; the match to TRBD1 covers 9 bases. V shed 4 bases and J 3 bases; nucleotides not matched to a gene: 4. The CDR3 runs to 14 residues. Looked up from germline, CDR1 is MDHEN and CDR2 is SYDVKM.

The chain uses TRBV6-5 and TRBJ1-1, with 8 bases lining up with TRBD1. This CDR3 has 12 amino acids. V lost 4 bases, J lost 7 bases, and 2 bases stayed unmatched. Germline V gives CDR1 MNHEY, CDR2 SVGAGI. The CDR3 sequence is CASSSTGDEAFF. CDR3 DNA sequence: TGTGCCAGCAGTTCGACAGGGGATGAAGCTTTCTTT.

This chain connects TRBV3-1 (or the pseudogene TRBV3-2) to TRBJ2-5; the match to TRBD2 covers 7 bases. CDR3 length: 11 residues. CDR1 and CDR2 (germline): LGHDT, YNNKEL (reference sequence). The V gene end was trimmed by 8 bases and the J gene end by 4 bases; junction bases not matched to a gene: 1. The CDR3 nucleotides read TGTGCCAGCGGGAGGGGAGAGACCCAGTACTTC. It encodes CASGRGETQYF.

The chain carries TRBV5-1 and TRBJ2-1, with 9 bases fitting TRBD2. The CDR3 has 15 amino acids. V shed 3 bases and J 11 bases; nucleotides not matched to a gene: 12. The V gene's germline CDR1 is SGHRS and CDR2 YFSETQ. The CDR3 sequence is CASSSGTRGGVQQFF. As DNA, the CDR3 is TGCGCCAGCAGCTCGGGGACTCGCGGGGGGGTACAGCAGTTCTTC.

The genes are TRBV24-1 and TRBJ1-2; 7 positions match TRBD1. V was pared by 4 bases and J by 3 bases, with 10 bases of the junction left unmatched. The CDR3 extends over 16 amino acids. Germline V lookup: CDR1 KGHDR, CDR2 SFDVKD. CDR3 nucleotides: TGTGCCACCAGTGAGGAGGGGGCGCAGACTGACTATGGCTACACCTTC. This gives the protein CATSEEGAQTDYGYTF.

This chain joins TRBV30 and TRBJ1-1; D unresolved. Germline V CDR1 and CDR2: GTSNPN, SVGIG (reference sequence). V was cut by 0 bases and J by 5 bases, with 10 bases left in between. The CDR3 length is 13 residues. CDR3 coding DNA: TGTGCCTGGAGTGTAGTAACCGGGACTGAAGCTTTCTTT. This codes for CAWSVVTGTEAFF.

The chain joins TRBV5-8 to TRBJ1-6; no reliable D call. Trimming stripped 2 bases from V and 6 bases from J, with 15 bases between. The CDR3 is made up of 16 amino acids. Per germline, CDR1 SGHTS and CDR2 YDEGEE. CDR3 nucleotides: TGTGCCAGCAGCTTCCCAAATGTTGGGCCTAATTCACCCCTCCACTTT. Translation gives CASSFPNVGPNSPLHF.

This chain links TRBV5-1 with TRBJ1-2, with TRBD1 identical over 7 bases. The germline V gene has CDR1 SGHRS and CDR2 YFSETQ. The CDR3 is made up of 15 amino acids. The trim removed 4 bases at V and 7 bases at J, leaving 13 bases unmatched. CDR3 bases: TGCGCCAGCAGCATGGGACAGTTACTTTCGGGTGGCTACACCTTC. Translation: CASSMGQLLSGGYTF.

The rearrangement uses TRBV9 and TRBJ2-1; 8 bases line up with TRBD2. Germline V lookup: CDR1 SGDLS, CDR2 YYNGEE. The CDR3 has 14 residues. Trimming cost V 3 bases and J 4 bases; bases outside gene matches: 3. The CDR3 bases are TGTGCCAGCAGCGCTCGGGGGGGATACAATGAGCAGTTCTTC. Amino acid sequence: CASSARGGYNEQFF.

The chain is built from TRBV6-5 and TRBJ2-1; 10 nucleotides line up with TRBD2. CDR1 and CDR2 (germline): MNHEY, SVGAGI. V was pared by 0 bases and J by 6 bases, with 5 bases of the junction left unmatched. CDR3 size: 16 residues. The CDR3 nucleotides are TGTGCCAGCAGTTACTCCGGGAGCGGGGGGGCCAATGAGCAGTTCTTC. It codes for CASSYSGSGGANEQFF.

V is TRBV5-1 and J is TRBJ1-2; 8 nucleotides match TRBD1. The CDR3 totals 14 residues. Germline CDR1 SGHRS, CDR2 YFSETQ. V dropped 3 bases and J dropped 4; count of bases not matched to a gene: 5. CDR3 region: CASSSGGSGYGYTF. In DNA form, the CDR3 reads TGCGCCAGCAGCTCAGGGGGCTCGGGCTATGGCTACACCTTC.

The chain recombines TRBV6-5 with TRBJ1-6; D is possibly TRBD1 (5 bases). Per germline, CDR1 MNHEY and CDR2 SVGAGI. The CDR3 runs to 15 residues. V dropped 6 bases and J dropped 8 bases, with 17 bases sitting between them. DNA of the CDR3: TGTGCCAGCAGCATATCGACAGACACCGATTCACCCCTCCACTTT. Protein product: CASSISTDTDSPLHF.

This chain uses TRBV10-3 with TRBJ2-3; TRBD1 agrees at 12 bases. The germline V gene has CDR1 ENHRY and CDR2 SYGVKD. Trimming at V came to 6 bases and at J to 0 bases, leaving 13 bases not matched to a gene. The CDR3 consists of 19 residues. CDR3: CAISRKPGQGAPSTDTQYF. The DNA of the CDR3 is TGTGCCATCAGCCGAAAACCGGGACAGGGGGCCCCGAGCACAGATACGCAGTATTTT.

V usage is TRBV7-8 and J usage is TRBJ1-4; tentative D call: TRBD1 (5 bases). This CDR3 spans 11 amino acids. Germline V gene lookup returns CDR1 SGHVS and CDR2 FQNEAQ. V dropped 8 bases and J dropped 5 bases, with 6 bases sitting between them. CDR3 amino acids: CASGGNEKLFF. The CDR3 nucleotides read TGTGCCAGCGGGGGGAATGAAAAACTGTTTTTT.

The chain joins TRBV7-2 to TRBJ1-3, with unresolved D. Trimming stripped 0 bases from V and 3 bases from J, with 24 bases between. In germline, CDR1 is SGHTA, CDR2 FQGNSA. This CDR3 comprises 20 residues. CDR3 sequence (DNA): TGTGCCAGCAGCTTAGCAACATTAATGTATCCCCCATCCCATGGAAACACCATATATTTT. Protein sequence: CASSLATLMYPPSHGNTIYF.

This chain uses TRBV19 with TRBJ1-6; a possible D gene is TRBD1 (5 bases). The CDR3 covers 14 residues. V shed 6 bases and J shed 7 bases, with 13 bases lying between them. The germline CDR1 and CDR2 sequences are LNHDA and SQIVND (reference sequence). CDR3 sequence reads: CASRRDGKNSPLHF. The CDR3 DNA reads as TGTGCCAGTAGGCGGGACGGCAAGAATTCACCCCTCCACTTT. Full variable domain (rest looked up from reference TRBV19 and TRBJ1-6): DGGITQSPKYLFRKEGQNVTLSCEQNLNHDAMYWYRQDPGQGLRLIYYSQIVNDFQKGDIAEGYSVSREKKESFPLTVTSAQKNPTAFYLCASRRDGKNSPLHFGNGTRLTVT.

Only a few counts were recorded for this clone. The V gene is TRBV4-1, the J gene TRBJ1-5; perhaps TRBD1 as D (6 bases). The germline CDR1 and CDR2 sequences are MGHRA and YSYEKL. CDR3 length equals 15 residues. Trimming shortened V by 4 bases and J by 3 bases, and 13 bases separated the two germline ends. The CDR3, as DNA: TGCGCCAGCAGCCTATCCGGGACACCCAATCAGCCCCAGCATTTT. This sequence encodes CASSLSGTPNQPQHF.

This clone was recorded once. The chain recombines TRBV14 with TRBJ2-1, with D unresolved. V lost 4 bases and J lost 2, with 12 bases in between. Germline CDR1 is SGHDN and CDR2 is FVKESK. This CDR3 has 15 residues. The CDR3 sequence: CASSPLERTYNEQFF. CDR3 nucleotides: TGTGCCAGCAGCCCCCTAGAGCGAACCTACAATGAGCAGTTCTTC.

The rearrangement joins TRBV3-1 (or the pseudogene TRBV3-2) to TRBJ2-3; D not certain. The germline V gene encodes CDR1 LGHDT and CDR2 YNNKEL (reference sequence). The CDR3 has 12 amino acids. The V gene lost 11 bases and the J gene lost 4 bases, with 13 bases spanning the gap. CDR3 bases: TGTGCCGAAACAACCTTCCCAGATACGCAGTATTTT. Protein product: CAETTFPDTQYF.